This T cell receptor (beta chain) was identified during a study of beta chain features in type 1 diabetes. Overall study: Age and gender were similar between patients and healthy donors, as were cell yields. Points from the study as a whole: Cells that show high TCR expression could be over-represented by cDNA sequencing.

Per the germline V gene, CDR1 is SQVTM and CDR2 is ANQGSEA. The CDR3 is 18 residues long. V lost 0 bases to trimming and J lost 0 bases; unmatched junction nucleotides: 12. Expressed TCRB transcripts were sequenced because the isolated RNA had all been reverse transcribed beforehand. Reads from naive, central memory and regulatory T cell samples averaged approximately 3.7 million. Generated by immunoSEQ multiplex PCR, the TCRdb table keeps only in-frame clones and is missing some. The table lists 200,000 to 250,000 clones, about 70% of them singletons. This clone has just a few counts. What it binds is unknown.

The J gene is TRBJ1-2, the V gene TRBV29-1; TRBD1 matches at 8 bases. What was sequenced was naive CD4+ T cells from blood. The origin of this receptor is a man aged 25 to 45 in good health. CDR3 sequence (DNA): TGCAGCGTTGAAGATCTTCATACAGGGGGACATCCTAACTATGGCTACACCTTC. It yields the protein CSVEDLHTGGHPNYGYTF.